This entry describes one T cell receptor beta chain. The sample belongs to a study of cytomegalovirus exposure and HLA in healthy donors. Germline V gene data show CDR1 as SGHNT and CDR2 as YYREEE (reference sequence). There are 15 residues in the CDR3. The trim removed 0 bases at V and 1 base at J, leaving 2 bases unmatched. The PCR made use of 60 Vbeta and 13 Jbeta primers. Sequencing was performed with immunoSEQ multiplex PCR; in TCRdb, only in-frame clones are kept and a portion is missing. The sample includes about 110,000 clones, about four fifths of them seen just once. The material sequenced was PBMCs. The TCR originated in a man between 50 and 59 years old in good health and CMV-seronegative. V gene TRBV5-4 combines with J gene TRBJ2-3; 7 nucleotides match TRBD2. As DNA, the CDR3 is TGTGCCAGCAGCTTGGCTAGCGGAGGCACAGATACGCAGTATTTT. Translating it yields CASSLASGGTDTQYF.